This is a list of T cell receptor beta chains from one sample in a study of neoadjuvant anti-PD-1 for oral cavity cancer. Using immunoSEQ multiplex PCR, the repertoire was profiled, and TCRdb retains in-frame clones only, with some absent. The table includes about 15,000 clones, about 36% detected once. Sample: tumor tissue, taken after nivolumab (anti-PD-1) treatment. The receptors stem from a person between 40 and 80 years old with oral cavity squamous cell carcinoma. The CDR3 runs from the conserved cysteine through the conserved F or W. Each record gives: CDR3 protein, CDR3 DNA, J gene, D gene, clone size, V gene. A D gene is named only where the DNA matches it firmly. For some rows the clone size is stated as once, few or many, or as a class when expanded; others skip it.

CAISERGELGYGYTF | TGTGCCATCAGTGAACGGGGAGAACTCGGCTATGGCTACACCTTC | TRBJ1-2 | . | few | TRBV10-3
CASSYGRGINEKLFF | TGTGCCAGCAGTTACGGCAGGGGGATAAATGAAAAACTGTTTTTT | TRBJ1-4 | TRBD1 | . | TRBV6-5
CASSLVDTGELFF | TGTGCCAGCAGCTTAGTTGACACCGGGGAGCTGTTTTTT | TRBJ2-2 | . | . | TRBV7-8
CASSRGIGTSGGGVYTQYF | TGTGCCAGCAGCCGGGGGATCGGGACTAGCGGGGGTGGGGTTTATACGCAGTATTTT | TRBJ2-3 | TRBD2 | . | TRBV5-4
CASSLIGMNTEAFF | TGTGCCAGCAGCTTGATCGGCATGAACACTGAAGCTTTCTTT | TRBJ1-1 | . | many | TRBV5-4
CASSLASLGEQYF | TGCGCCAGCAGCTTGGCCTCGTTGGGCGAGCAGTACTTC | TRBJ2-7 | . | few | TRBV5-1
CASSVDPGDTGELFF | TGTGCCAGCAGCGTAGATCCAGGGGACACCGGGGAGCTGTTTTTT | TRBJ2-2 | . | medium-sized | TRBV9
CASSKNTGEQYF | TGTGCCAGCAGTAAGAACACGGGTGAGCAGTACTTC | TRBJ2-7 | . | . | TRBV27
CASSYYQGGYEQYF | TGTGCCAGCAGTTACTACCAGGGAGGATACGAGCAGTACTTC | TRBJ2-7 | . | . | TRBV6-5
CASSPRGGSDTDTQYF | TGTGCCAGCAGCCCCCGCGGGGGATCGGACACAGATACGCAGTATTTT | TRBJ2-3 | TRBD2 | . | TRBV11-2
CASSDSHNYGYTF | TGTGCCAGCAGTGACTCCCATAACTATGGCTACACCTTC | TRBJ1-2 | . | . | TRBV2
CAWSPFGDSIRNEQFF | TGTGCCTGGAGCCCTTTCGGTGACAGTATCCGAAATGAGCAGTTCTTC | TRBJ2-1 | . | . | TRBV30
CASSKGQWEETQYF | TGTGCCAGCAGTAAGGGACAGTGGGAGGAGACCCAGTACTTC | TRBJ2-5 | TRBD1 | . | TRBV2
CASSSSGAGNQPQHF | TGTGCCAGCAGCTCCTCAGGGGCCGGGAATCAGCCCCAGCATTTT | TRBJ1-5 | . | few | TRBV7-9
CASSPGNLGSPLHF | TGTGCCAGCAGTCCAGGGAATTTGGGTTCACCCCTCCACTTT | TRBJ1-6 | . | medium-sized | TRBV5-4
CASSYRGYDTEAFF | TGTGCCAGTAGTTACAGGGGGTATGACACTGAAGCTTTCTTT | TRBJ1-1 | TRBD1 | . | TRBV19
CASSLGLTPSYEQYF | TGCGCCAGCAGCTTGGGATTAACACCCTCCTACGAGCAGTACTTC | TRBJ2-7 | . | . | TRBV5-1
CASSQEGGINSPLHF | TGCGCCAGCAGCCAAGAAGGGGGCATTAATTCACCCCTCCACTTT | TRBJ1-6 | TRBD1 | . | TRBV4-1
CAISEPDRGRGGYTF | TGTGCCATCAGTGAGCCCGACAGGGGGCGAGGTGGCTACACCTTC | TRBJ1-2 | TRBD1 | . | TRBV10-3
CASKWGDQETQYF | TGTGCCAGCAAATGGGGAGACCAAGAGACCCAGTACTTC | TRBJ2-5 | . | many | TRBV6-1
CASSQAGTASNQPQHF | TGTGCCAGCAGTCAGGCCGGGACGGCCAGCAATCAGCCCCAGCATTTT | TRBJ1-5 | . | few | TRBV28
CASSQGTGTQYF | TGTGCCAGTAGTCAGGGGACAGGGACCCAGTACTTC | TRBJ2-5 | TRBD1 | . | TRBV19
CASSDLDREAVETQYF | TGCGCCAGCAGTGACCTAGACAGGGAGGCGGTAGAGACCCAGTACTTC | TRBJ2-5 | . | . | TRBV10-2
CASSEAQGAFYEQYF | TGTGCCAGCAGTGAAGCACAGGGGGCGTTTTACGAGCAGTACTTC | TRBJ2-7 | TRBD1 | few | TRBV2
CASSVEASRLETQYF | TGTGCCAGCAGCGTAGAGGCCAGCAGGTTGGAGACCCAGTACTTC | TRBJ2-5 | . | . | TRBV9
CASSLQLRGNEQFF | TGTGCCAGCAGCTTACAACTCAGGGGCAATGAGCAGTTCTTC | TRBJ2-1 | . | . | TRBV7-6
CASSVDPGSGNTIYF | TGTGCCAGCAGCGTAGACCCGGGTTCTGGAAACACCATATATTTT | TRBJ1-3 | . | . | TRBV9
CASSVDGTILGYTF | TGTGCCAGCAGCGTGGATGGGACTATACTCGGCTACACCTTC | TRBJ1-2 | . | . | TRBV5-5
CASSPGNLGSPLHF | TGTGCCAGCAGTCCAGGGAATTTGGGTTCACCCCTCCACTTT | TRBJ1-6 | . | . | TRBV5-5
CASSQEVNSPLHF | TGTGCCAGCAGCCAAGAAGTCAATTCACCCCTCCACTTT | TRBJ1-6 | . | few | TRBV14
CASSLAPNTDTQYF | TGCGCCAGCAGCTTGGCACCGAACACAGATACGCAGTATTTT | TRBJ2-3 | . | . | TRBV5-1
CASGASGGAVETQYF | TGTGCCAGCGGCGCTAGCGGGGGGGCTGTGGAGACCCAGTACTTC | TRBJ2-5 | TRBD2 | . | TRBV7-2
CASSLGQGETQYF | TGTGCCAGCAGCTTAGGACAGGGAGAGACCCAGTACTTC | TRBJ2-5 | TRBD1 | . | TRBV7-3
CASNPWTGQHSPLHF | TGTGCCAGTAACCCTTGGACAGGGCAGCATTCACCCCTCCACTTT | TRBJ1-6 | TRBD1 | . | TRBV19
CASSQDRVSGELFF | TGCGCCAGCAGCCAAGACAGGGTTTCCGGGGAGCTGTTTTTT | TRBJ2-2 | . | few | TRBV4-3
CASGRDRGFYEQYF | TGTGCCAGCGGACGGGACAGGGGTTTCTACGAGCAGTACTTC | TRBJ2-7 | TRBD1 | few | TRBV2
CASSSRDGREAFF | TGTGCCAGCAGCTCAAGAGACGGTCGTGAAGCTTTCTTT | TRBJ1-1 | . | medium-sized | TRBV7-2